These 20 T cell receptor beta chains were sequenced from one sample in a study of siplizumab effects on memory and regulatory T cells. The table came from immunoSEQ multiplex PCR; TCRdb's copy has only in-frame clones and leaves some out. The repertoire holds roughly 56,000 clones, with approximately 95% as singletons. Sequencing used CD8+ T cells sorted from blood. Receptors originate from a human donor in good health.

This clone was detected a few times. The CDR3 DNA reads TGTGCCAGCAGCTTAGATCAGGCAGTTTTTGGGACACGGGCGCAGTATTTT. Its protein product is CASSLDQAVFGTRAQYF. The V call is TRBV11-2, the J call TRBJ2-3; maybe TRBD1 (6 bases). The V end lost 0 bases, the J end lost 10 bases, and 23 bases lay between the germline ends. CDR1 SGHAT and CDR2 FQNNGV come from the germline V gene. CDR3 length: 17 residues.

J is TRBJ2-7 and V is TRBV19; 7 nucleotides match TRBD1. V trimming: 6 bases; J trimming: 3 bases; junction bases outside the gene matches: 8. The length of the CDR3 is 14 residues. Germline V CDR1 and CDR2: LNHDA, SQIVND (reference sequence). CDR3 bases: TGTGCCAGTAGCCCCGGGACAGATTACTACGAGCAGTACTTC. Its protein product is CASSPGTDYYEQYF.

CDR3 in amino acids: CATSPVVAGGGEQFF. The CDR3 DNA follows: TGTGCCACCAGCCCGGTGGTAGCGGGAGGAGGTGAGCAGTTCTTC. This rearrangement joins TRBV15 to TRBJ2-1, with 10 bases matching TRBD2. Germline-derived CDR1 and CDR2 are LNHNV and YYDKDF (reference sequence). Trimming at V came to 5 bases and at J to 9 bases, leaving 10 bases not matched to a gene. The CDR3 sequence is 15 residues long. Full variable domain (remainder filled in from reference TRBV15 and TRBJ2-1): DAMVIQNPRYQVTQFGKPVTLSCSQTLNHNVMYWYQQKSSQAPKLLFHYYDKDFNNEADTPDNFQSRRPNTSFCFLDIRSPGLGDTAMYLCATSPVVAGGGEQFFGPGTRLTVL.

This rearrangement joins TRBV9 to TRBJ2-5; 9 positions agree with TRBD1. V lost 0 bases and J lost 4; bases outside the gene matches: 7. CDR3 length: 16 amino acids. Germline lookup yields CDR1 SGDLS and CDR2 YYNGEE. CDR3 amino acids: CASSVGDREFGETQYF. The DNA for the CDR3 is TGTGCCAGCAGCGTAGGGGACAGGGAGTTCGGAGAGACCCAGTACTTC.

V and J are TRBV20-1 and TRBJ2-3; D not resolved. In germline, CDR1 is DFQATT, CDR2 SNEGSKA (reference sequence). CDR3 size: 11 residues. The germline V and J ends were trimmed by 5 bases and 4 bases, with 7 bases remaining between them. The CDR3 coding sequence is TGCAGTGCTGACCACCCAGATACGCAGTATTTT. Its protein is CSADHPDTQYF.

J is TRBJ2-4 and V is TRBV28; 10 nucleotides align to TRBD1. The CDR3 consists of 16 residues. Germline trimming cut 4 bases from V and 6 bases from J; bases unmatched to any gene: 9. The germline V gene has CDR1 MDHEN and CDR2 SYDVKM. CDR3 in DNA: TGTGCCAGCAGTTGGGGTCGGGGACAGGGGACAAACATTCAGTACTTC. Protein sequence: CASSWGRGQGTNIQYF.

The V call is TRBV6-5, the J call TRBJ2-3; D call uncertain. Looked up from germline, CDR1 is MNHEY and CDR2 is SVGAGI. Trimming removed 1 base at V and 2 bases at J, with 7 bases between. The CDR3 is made up of 14 amino acids. CDR3 nucleotides: TGTGCCAGCAGTTACTTATCCCCCACAGATACGCAGTATTTT. Its translation is CASSYLSPTDTQYF.

This chain links TRBV9 with TRBJ2-3; 9 bases are shared with TRBD2. The ends lost 3 bases at V and 4 bases at J; junction bases unmatched: 9. This CDR3 comprises 16 residues. Germline lookup yields CDR1 SGDLS and CDR2 YYNGEE. The CDR3 bases are TGTGCCAGCAGCGCCGAACCGGGACTAGCCTCAGATACGCAGTATTTT. It codes for CASSAEPGLASDTQYF. Complete variable domain (other parts from reference TRBV9 and TRBJ2-3): DSGVTQTPKHLITATGQRVTLRCSPRSGDLSVYWYQQSLDQGLQFLIQYYNGEERAKGNILERFSAQQFPDLHSELNLSSLELGDSALYFCASSAEPGLASDTQYFGPGTRLTVL.

This chain joins TRBV9 and TRBJ1-2; D is unresolved. Germline V gene data show CDR1 as SGDLS and CDR2 as YYNGEE. Trimming stripped 0 bases from V and 3 bases from J, with 3 bases between. CDR3 length: 12 residues. The CDR3 region is CASSVGDYGYTF. CDR3 DNA sequence: TGTGCCAGCAGCGTAGGAGACTATGGCTACACCTTC. The full variable domain, with the rest looked up from reference TRBV9 and TRBJ1-2, is DSGVTQTPKHLITATGQRVTLRCSPRSGDLSVYWYQQSLDQGLQFLIQYYNGEERAKGNILERFSAQQFPDLHSELNLSSLELGDSALYFCASSVGDYGYTFGSGTRLTVV.

The CDR3 protein is CATGRESPGELFF. The CDR3 coding sequence is TGTGCCACCGGGAGGGAGAGTCCCGGGGAGCTGTTTTTT. This sequence joins TRBV6-6 and TRBJ2-2; 8 nucleotides agree with TRBD2. Germline trimming cut 10 bases from V and 6 bases from J; bases unmatched to any gene: 7. The CDR3 totals 13 residues. Germline V gene lookup returns CDR1 MNHNY and CDR2 SVGAGI (reference sequence).

This chain links TRBV29-1 with TRBJ2-5, with a tentative D call TRBD1 (6 bases). The CDR3 sequence is 13 residues long. Between the trimmed V and J ends, which lost 2 bases and 2 bases, there was a span of 9 bases. Germline V gene sequence: CDR1 SQVTM, CDR2 ANQGSEA. CDR3 in DNA: TGCAGCGTTGAAACCAGGGGACAAGAGACCCAGTACTTC. The encoded protein is CSVETRGQETQYF.

This chain connects TRBV28 to TRBJ2-7, with 7 nucleotides matching TRBD2. The CDR3 totals 15 residues. Germline V lookup: CDR1 MDHEN, CDR2 SYDVKM. V was clipped by 2 bases and J by 2 bases; unmatched bases: 6. Here the CDR3 reads CASSLTAGETYEQYF. CDR3 nucleotide sequence: TGTGCCAGCAGTTTAACCGCGGGAGAGACCTACGAGCAGTACTTC.

The chain links TRBV11-3 to TRBJ2-3, with 8 bases matching TRBD2. The germline CDR1 and CDR2 sequences are SGHNT and YENEEA. With 3 bases clipped from V and 0 bases from J, the junction kept 2 bases outside the gene matches. The CDR3 totals 15 residues. The CDR3, as DNA: TGTGCCAGCAGCTTTACTAGCGGCAGCACAGATACGCAGTATTTT. Amino acid sequence: CASSFTSGSTDTQYF.

The chain uses TRBV19 and TRBJ2-3, with 8 bases aligning to TRBD2. J was trimmed by 4 bases and V by 5 bases; bases with no gene match: 11. Germline V lookup: CDR1 LNHDA, CDR2 SQIVND (reference sequence). The CDR3 has 16 amino acids. The CDR3 sequence is CASSFLAGMGSDTQYF. The CDR3 nucleotides are TGTGCCAGTAGTTTTTTAGCGGGAATGGGCTCAGATACGCAGTATTTT.

J is TRBJ2-1 and V is TRBV7-3; maybe TRBD2 (7 bases). Germline lookup yields CDR1 SGHTA and CDR2 FQGTGA. The length of the CDR3 is 17 residues. Trimming stripped 2 bases from V and 0 bases from J, with 14 bases between. CDR3: CASSLLGGASSYNEQFF. The CDR3 nucleotides read TGTGCCAGCAGCTTATTAGGGGGGGCCAGCTCCTACAATGAGCAGTTCTTC.

V usage is TRBV20-1 and J usage is TRBJ2-5, with D hard to call. Trimming cost V 3 bases and J 5 bases, with 4 bases left between them. The CDR3 is 10 residues long. The germline CDR1 and CDR2 sequences are DFQATT and SNEGSKA (reference sequence). CDR3 in amino acids: CSASVETQYF. The CDR3 region has the DNA TGCAGTGCTAGTGTGGAGACCCAGTACTTC.

The chain carries TRBV5-1 and TRBJ1-1; TRBD1 is a possible D gene (5 bases). The CDR3 extends over 15 amino acids. V gave up 0 bases and J gave up 1 base, with 10 bases separating them. Per germline, CDR1 SGHRS and CDR2 YFSETQ. The CDR3 protein is CASSLEGRPNTEAFF. The CDR3 DNA sequence: TGCGCCAGCAGCTTGGAGGGACGGCCGAACACTGAAGCTTTCTTT.

The gene calls are TRBV25-1 and TRBJ1-1; D call uncertain. Germline V gives CDR1 MGHDK, CDR2 SYGVNS. The V gene lost 2 bases and the J gene lost 1 base, with 5 bases spanning the gap. CDR3 length equals 13 residues. CDR3 amino acids: CASSEGGNTEAFF. In DNA form, the CDR3 reads TGTGCCAGCAGTGAAGGTGGGAACACTGAAGCTTTCTTT.

CDR3 nucleotide sequence: TGCGCCAGCAGCAGAGCAGGGTCTAGCACAGATACGCAGTATTTT. Its translation: CASSRAGSSTDTQYF. The chain uses TRBV5-1 and TRBJ2-3, with a tentative D call TRBD1 (5 bases). The CDR3 is 15 amino acids. Per the germline V gene, CDR1 is SGHRS and CDR2 is YFSETQ. V was pared by 4 bases and J by 0 bases, with 12 bases between.

The genes are TRBV27 and TRBJ1-5; D unresolved. From germline, CDR1 is MNHEY and CDR2 SMNVEV (reference sequence). CDR3 length equals 13 residues. V shed 10 bases and J shed 4 bases, with 14 bases lying between them. CDR3 in amino acids: CATSLGENQPQHF. CDR3 sequence (DNA): TGTGCCACCTCCCTGGGAGAAAATCAGCCCCAGCATTTT.